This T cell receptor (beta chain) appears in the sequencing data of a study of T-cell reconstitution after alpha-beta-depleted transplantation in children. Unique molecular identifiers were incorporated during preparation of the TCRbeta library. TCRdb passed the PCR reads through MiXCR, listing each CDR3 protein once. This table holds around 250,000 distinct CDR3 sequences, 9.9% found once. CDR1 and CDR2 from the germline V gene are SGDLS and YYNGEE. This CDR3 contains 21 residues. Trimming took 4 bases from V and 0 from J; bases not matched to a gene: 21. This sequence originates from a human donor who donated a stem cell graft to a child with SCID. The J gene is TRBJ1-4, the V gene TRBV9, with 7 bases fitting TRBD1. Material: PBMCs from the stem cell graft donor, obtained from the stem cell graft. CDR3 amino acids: CASSSPLTGQDGPATNEKLFF. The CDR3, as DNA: TGTGCCAGCAGCTCGCCGCTTACAGGACAGGACGGGCCTGCAACTAATGAAAAACTGTTTTTT. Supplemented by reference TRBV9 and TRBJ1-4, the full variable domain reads DSGVTQTPKHLITATGQRVTLRCSPRSGDLSVYWYQQSLDQGLQFLIQYYNGEERAKGNILERFSAQQFPDLHSELNLSSLELGDSALYFCASSSPLTGQDGPATNEKLFFGSGTQLSVL.